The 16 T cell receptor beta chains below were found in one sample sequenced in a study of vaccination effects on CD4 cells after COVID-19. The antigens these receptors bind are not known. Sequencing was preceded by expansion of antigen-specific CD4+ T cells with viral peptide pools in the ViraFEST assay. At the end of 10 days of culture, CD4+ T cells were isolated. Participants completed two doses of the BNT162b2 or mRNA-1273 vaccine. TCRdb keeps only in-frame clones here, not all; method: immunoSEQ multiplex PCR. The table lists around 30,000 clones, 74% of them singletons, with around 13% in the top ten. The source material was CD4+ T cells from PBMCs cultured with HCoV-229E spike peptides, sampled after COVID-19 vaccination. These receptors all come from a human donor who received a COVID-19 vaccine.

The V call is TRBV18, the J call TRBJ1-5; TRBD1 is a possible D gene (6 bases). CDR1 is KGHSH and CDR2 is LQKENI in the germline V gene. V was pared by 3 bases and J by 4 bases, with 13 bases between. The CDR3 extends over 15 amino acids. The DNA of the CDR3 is TGTGCCAGCTCACCTGCGGGGCAGGGGAATCAGCCCCAGCATTTT. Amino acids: CASSPAGQGNQPQHF.

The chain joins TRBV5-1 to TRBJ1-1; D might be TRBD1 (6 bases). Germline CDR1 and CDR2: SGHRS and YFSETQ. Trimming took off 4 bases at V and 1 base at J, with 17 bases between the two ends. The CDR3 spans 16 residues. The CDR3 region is CASSPAGRTENTEAFF. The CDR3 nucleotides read TGCGCCAGCAGCCCGGCTGGAAGGACAGAGAACACTGAAGCTTTCTTT. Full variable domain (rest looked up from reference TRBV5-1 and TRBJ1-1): KAGVTQTPRYLIKTRGQQVTLSCSPISGHRSVSWYQQTPGQGLQFLFEYFSETQRNKGNFPGRFSGRQFSNSRSEMNVSTLELGDSALYLCASSPAGRTENTEAFFGQGTRLTVV.

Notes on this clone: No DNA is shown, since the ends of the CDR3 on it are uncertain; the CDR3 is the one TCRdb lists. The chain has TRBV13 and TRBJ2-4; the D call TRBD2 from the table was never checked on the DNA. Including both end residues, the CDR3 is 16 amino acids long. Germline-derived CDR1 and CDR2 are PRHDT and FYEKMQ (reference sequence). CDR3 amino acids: CASSLGPLRAGDIQYF.

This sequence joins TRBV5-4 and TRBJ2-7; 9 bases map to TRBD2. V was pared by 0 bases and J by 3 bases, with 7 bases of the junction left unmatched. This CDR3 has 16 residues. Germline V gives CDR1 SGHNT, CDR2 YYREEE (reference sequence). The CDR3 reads CASSLVGGRALYEQYF. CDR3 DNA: TGTGCCAGCAGCTTGGTTGGCGGGAGGGCTCTCTACGAGCAGTACTTC.

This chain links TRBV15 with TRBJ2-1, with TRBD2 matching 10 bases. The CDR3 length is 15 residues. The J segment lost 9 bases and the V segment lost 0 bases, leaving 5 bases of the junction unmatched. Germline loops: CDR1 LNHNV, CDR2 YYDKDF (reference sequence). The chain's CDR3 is CATSRELAGLGEQFF. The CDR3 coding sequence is TGTGCCACCAGCAGAGAACTAGCGGGGTTGGGTGAGCAGTTCTTC.

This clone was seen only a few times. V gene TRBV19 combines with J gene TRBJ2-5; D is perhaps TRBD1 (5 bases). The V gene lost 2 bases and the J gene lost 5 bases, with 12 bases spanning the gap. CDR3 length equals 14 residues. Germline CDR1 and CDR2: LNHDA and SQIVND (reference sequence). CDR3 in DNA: TGTGCCAGTAGTATATCAGGGAATTACGAGACCCAGTACTTC. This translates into CASSISGNYETQYF.

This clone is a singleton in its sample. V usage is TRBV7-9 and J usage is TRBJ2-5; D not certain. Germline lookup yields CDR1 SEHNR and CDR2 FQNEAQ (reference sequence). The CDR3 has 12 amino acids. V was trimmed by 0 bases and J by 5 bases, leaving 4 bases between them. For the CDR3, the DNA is TGTGCCAGCAGCTTAGCGGTGGAGACCCAGTACTTC. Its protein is CASSLAVETQYF.

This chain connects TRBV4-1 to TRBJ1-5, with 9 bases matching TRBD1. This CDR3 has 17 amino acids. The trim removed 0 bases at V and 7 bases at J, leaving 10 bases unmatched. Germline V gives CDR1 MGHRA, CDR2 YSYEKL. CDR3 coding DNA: TGCGCCAGCAGCCAAGATGGGGACAGGGAACGGTGGCAGCCCCAGCATTTT. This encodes CASSQDGDRERWQPQHF.

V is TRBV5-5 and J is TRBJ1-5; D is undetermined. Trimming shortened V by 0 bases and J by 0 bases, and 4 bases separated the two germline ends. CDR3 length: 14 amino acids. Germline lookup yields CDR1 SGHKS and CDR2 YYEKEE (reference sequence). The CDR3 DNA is TGTGCCAGCAGCTTGGTACGTAGCAATCAGCCCCAGCATTTT. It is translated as CASSLVRSNQPQHF.

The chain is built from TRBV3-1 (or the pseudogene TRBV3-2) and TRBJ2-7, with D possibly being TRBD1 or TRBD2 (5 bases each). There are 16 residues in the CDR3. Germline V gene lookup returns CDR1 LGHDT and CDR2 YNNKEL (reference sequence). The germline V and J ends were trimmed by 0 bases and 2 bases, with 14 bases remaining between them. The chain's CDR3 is CASSQDRGGPTYEQYF. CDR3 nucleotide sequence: TGTGCCAGCAGCCAAGATCGGGGCGGGCCTACCTACGAGCAGTACTTC.

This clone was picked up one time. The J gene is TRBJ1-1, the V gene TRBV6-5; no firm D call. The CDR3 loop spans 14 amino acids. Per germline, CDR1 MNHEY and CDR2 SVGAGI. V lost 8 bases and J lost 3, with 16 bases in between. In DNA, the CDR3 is TGTGCCAGCTTATATCAAGGCTGGGACACTGAAGCTTTCTTT. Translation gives CASLYQGWDTEAFF.

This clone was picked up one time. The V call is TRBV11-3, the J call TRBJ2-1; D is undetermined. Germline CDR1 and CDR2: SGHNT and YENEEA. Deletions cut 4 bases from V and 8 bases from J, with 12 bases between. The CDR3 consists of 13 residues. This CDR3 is CASSSGPPHEQFF. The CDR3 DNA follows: TGTGCCAGCAGCTCGGGCCCCCCCCATGAGCAGTTCTTC.

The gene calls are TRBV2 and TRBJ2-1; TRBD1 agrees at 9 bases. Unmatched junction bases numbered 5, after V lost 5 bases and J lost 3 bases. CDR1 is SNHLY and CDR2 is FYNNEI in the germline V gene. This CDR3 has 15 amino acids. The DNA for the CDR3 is TGTGCCAGCAGTCTACAGGGGGCTAACTACAATGAGCAGTTCTTC. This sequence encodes CASSLQGANYNEQFF.

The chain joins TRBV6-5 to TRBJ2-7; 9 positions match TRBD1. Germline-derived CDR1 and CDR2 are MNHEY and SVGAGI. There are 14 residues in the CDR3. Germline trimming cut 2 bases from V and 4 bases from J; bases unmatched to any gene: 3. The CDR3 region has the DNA TGTGCCAGCAGTTACCACAGGGGGCTGTACGAGCAGTACTTC. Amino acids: CASSYHRGLYEQYF.

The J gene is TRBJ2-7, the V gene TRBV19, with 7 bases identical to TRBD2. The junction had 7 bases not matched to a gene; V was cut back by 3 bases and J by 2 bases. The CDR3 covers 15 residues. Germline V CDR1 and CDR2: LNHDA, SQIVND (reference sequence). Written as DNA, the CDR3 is TGTGCCAGTAGTATTTCCGGCGGGGGAACCTACGAGCAGTACTTC. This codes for CASSISGGGTYEQYF.

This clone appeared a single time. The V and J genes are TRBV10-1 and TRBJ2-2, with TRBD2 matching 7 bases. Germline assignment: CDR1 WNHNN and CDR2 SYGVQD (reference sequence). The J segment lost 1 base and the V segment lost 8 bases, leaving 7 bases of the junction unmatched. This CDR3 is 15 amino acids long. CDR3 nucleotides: TGCGCCAGCTCTTTGCTAGCGGAGAACACCGGGGAGCTGTTTTTT. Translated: CASSLLAENTGELFF.